This T cell receptor (beta chain) is from a study of blood T cell dynamics during melanoma immunotherapy. Study results and limitations: Clones driving repertoire changes may be melanoma-specific or general immune activation.

The V and J ends lost 4 bases and 1 base respectively, with 16 bases between them. Germline-derived CDR1 and CDR2 are SGDLS and YYNGEE. The length of the CDR3 is 16 residues. The time point: week 3, after first cycle of checkpoint inhibitor. Here immunoSEQ multiplex PCR was the method, and the copy in TCRdb shows in-frame clones only, minus some. The sample lists about 11,000 clones, 80% seen once, with around 24% in the top ten. A note on this clone: The antigen is not known.

The V gene is TRBV9, the J gene TRBJ2-3, with a possible D match to TRBD1 (5 bases). The sequencing here drew on blood, taken from a patient treated with checkpoint blockade. This clonotype was sampled from a human donor with melanoma. The CDR3 region is CASSPRQSLRTDTQYF. The DNA of the CDR3 is TGTGCCAGCAGCCCCCGACAGTCCCTACGCACAGATACGCAGTATTTT.